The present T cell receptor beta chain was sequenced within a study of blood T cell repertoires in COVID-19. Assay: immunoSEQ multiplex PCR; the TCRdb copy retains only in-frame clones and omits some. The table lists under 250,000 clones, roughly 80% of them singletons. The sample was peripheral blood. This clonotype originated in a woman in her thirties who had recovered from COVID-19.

The DNA for the CDR3 is TGTGCCAGCAGTGAAGAATACGGGACTAGCGGGATCGGGGAATCCTACGAGCAGTACTTC. This codes for CASSEEYGTSGIGESYEQYF. This chain uses TRBV6-1 with TRBJ2-7; 13 bases map to TRBD2. V lost 1 base, J lost 1 base, and 13 bases stayed unmatched. Germline CDR1 is MNHNS and CDR2 is SASEGT. The CDR3 has 20 residues.